This TCR beta chain was identified during a study of T-cell memory formation after mild COVID-19. Study conclusions and caveats: Pre-infection memory harbored some responding clones, suggesting cross-reactive memory joined. CD4+ contracting clones were found mainly in CM and EM, and CD8+ ones in EMRA.

Only a few counts were recorded for this clonotype. The antigen is unknown. 5'RACE, which relied on constant-segment primers, yielded TCR alpha and TCR beta cDNA libraries carrying sample barcodes and UMIs. TCRdb re-called the 5' RACE reads through MiXCR, storing one row per CDR3 protein. This sample has roughly 300,000 distinct CDR3 sequences, with 7% to 10% found just once. The V and J ends lost 4 bases and 5 bases respectively, with 9 bases between them. Germline CDR1 SGHVS, CDR2 FNYEAQ. The CDR3 extends over 13 amino acids. The chain carries TRBV7-6 and TRBJ2-1; D gene ambiguous. This sequence was found in a man aged 18 to 30 who had mild COVID-19 (a few samples of this study predate the infection). Cell type and time point are not known. Sequencing input: PBMCs or a T cell subset sorted from them (not recorded which). The CDR3, as DNA: TGTGCCAGCAGCTGGAACGCTAACAATGAGCAGTTCTTC. Encoded protein: CASSWNANNEQFF.